Sequencing of this T cell receptor (beta chain) was carried out in a study of shared T cell receptors in the human thymus. Method: immunoSEQ multiplex PCR; TCRdb's copy keeps in-frame clones and lacks some. Of over 350,000 clones in the sample, approximately 95% were seen once. V was pared by 4 bases and J by 1 base, with 16 bases between. Germline CDR1 PRHDT, CDR2 FYEKMQ (reference sequence). The CDR3 has 16 residues. Sequencing was carried out using thymocytes. This TCR was sampled from a human donor. This chain links TRBV13 with TRBJ1-1; no clear D gene. DNA for the CDR3: TGTGCCAGCAGCTCCCTCCGTGAACTTCAGAACACTGAAGCTTTCTTT. Protein sequence: CASSSLRELQNTEAFF.